Sequencing of this TCR beta chain was carried out in a study of blood T cell repertoires in COVID-19. Authors' methods: It was from reference gene primer amplification that nucleated cell counts were estimated. Data came from immunoSEQ multiplex PCR; TCRdb stores just in-frame clones and leaves some out. V and J calls and clone size are copied from that table; D and trimming were computed from the DNA. Among 270,000 or so clones listed, roughly 89% were seen once. V dropped 4 bases and J dropped 3 bases, with 7 bases sitting between them. Germline CDR1 and CDR2: MNHEY and SMNVEV (reference sequence). The CDR3 has 13 amino acids.

The clonotype comes from a woman younger than 45 with active or convalescent COVID-19. Sequencing was carried out using peripheral blood. The chain links TRBV27 to TRBJ1-5, with D hard to call. The CDR3 DNA follows: TGTGCCAGCAGTTATCAGAACAATCAGCCCCAGCATTTT. Its translation is CASSYQNNQPQHF.